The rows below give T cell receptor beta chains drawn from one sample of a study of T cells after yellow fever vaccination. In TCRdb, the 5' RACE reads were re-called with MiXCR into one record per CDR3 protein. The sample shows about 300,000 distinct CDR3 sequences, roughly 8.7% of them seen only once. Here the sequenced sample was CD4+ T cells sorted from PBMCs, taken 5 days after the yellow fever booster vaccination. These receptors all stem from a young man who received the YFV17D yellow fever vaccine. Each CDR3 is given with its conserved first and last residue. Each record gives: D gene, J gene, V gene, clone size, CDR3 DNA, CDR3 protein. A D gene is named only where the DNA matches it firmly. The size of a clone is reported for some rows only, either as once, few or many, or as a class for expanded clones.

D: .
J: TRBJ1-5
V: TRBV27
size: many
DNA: TGTGCCAGCAGTTTTATAGATCAGCCCCAGCATTTT
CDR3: CASSFIDQPQHF

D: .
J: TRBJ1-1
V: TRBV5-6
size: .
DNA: TGTGCCAGCAGCTCCTCAGGGTGGGGCACTGAAGCTTTCTTT
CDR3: CASSSSGWGTEAFF

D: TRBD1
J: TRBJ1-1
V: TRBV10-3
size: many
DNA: TGTGCCAACCCGGGGACAGGGCGGAACACTGAAGCTTTCTTT
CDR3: CANPGTGRNTEAFF

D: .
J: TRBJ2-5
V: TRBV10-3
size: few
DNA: TGTGCCATCAGACAACAGATTCAAGGCGAGACCCAGTACTTC
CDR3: CAIRQQIQGETQYF

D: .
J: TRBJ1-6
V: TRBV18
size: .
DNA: TGTGCCAGCTCACCACAGAGGGGGGCCTTCAACAATTCACCCCTCCACTTT
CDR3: CASSPQRGAFNNSPLHF

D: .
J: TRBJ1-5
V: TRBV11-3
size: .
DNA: TGTGCCAGCAGCTTAATTGCTTCAGGGAAAAGGTTCAATCAGCCCCAGCATTTT
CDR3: CASSLIASGKRFNQPQHF

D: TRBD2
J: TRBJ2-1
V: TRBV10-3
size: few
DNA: TGTGCCACCGGTCGGACTAGCGGGGGGAATGAGCAGTTCTTC
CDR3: CATGRTSGGNEQFF

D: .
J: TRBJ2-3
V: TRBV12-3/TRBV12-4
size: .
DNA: TGTGCCAGCAGTAGGGGGAGGGGAGATACGCAGTATTTT
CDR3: CASSRGRGDTQYF

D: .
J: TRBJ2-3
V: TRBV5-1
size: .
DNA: TGCGCCAGCAGCTGGGGGGCCGCCACAGATACGCAGTATTTT
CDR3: CASSWGAATDTQYF

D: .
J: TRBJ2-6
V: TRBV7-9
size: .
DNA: TGTGCCAGCACTTTACTGACCAACGTCCTGACTTTC
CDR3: CASTLLTNVLTF

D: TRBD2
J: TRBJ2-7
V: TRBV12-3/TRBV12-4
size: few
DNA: TGTGCCAGCAGCCAGGCGGGGGGGAGGCTCTACGAGCAGTACTTC
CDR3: CASSQAGGRLYEQYF

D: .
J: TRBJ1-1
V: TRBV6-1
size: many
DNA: TGTGCCAGCATGGGCAGGGAAGAGGGTAACACTGAAGCTTTCTTT
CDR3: CASMGREEGNTEAFF

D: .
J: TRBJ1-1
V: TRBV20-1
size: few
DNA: TGCAGTGCCCTCGAAAGGGGCTCGGGGGAAGCTTTCTTT
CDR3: CSALERGSGEAFF

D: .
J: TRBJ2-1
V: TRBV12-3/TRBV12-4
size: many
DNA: TGTGCCAGCAGTTTATCTAGTTCGGTTGAGCAGTTCTTC
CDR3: CASSLSSSVEQFF

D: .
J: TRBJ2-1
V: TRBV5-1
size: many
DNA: TGCGCCAGCAGCTTGGAACCCAAGAGCTCCTACAATGAGCAGTTCTTC
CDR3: CASSLEPKSSYNEQFF

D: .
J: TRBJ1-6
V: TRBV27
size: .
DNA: TGTGCCAGCAGTGGGACCCGGGCCTCTTATCGCTTTAATTCACCCCTCCACTTT
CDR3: CASSGTRASYRFNSPLHF

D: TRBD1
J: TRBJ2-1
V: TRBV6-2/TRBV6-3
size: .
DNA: TGTGCCAGCAGTAAGGACAGGGGGACTTACAATGAGCAGTTCTTC
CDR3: CASSKDRGTYNEQFF

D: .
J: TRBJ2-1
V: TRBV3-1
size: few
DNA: TGTGCCAGCAGCCAAGTCCTTAGCGGCGAGCAGTTCTTC
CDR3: CASSQVLSGEQFF

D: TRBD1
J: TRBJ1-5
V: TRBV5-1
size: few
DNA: TGCGCCAGCAGCCCCGACAGGGGTGGTCAGCCCCAGCATTTT
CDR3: CASSPDRGGQPQHF

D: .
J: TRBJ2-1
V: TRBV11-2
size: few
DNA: TGTGCCAGCAGCTTAGGGACCCTGAGCTCCTACAATGAGCAGTTCTTC
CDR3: CASSLGTLSSYNEQFF

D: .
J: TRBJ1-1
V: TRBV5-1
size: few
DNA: TGCGCCAGCAGCTTCGGGACCAACACTGAAGCTTTCTTT
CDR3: CASSFGTNTEAFF

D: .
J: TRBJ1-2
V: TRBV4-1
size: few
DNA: TGCGCCAGCAGCCAAGTCTCCAGGGCTAACTATGGCTACACCTTC
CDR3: CASSQVSRANYGYTF

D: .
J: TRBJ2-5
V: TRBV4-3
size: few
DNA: TGCGCCAGCAGCCTCACGGGGTCAGCAGGGCAAGAGACCCAGTACTTC
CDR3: CASSLTGSAGQETQYF

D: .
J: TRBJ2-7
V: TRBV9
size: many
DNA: TGTGCCAGCAGCCCACAACTAGAGCCAAGCTCCTACGAGCAGTACTTC
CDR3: CASSPQLEPSSYEQYF

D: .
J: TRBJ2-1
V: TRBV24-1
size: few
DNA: TGTGCCACCAGTGACACGGAGACTGGCTCCTACAATGAGCAGTTCTTC
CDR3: CATSDTETGSYNEQFF

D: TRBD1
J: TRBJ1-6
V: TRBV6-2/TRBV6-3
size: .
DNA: TGTGCCAGCATCGACGACAGGGCTAATTCACCCCTCCACTTT
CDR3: CASIDDRANSPLHF

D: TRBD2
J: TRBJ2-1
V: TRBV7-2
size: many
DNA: TGCGCCAGCAGCTTGGGAGGGTCTTACAATGAGCAGTTCTTC
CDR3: CASSLGGSYNEQFF

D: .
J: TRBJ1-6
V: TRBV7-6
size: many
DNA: TGTGCCAGCAGCTTAGGACAGGAGAGGTCACCCCTCCACTTT
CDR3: CASSLGQERSPLHF

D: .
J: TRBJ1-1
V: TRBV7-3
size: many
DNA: TGTGCCAGCAGCAACCAGGGAAACACTGAAGCTTTCTTT
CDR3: CASSNQGNTEAFF

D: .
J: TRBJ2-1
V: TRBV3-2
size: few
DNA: TGTGCCAGCAGCCAAGAATCGGCCCGTCACAATGAGCAGTTCTTC
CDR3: CASSQESARHNEQFF

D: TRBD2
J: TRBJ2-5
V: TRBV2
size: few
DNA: TGTGCCAGAGCGGGGGCAGATTACCAAGAGACCCAGTACTTC
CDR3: CARAGADYQETQYF

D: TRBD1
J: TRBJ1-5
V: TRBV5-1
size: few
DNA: TGCGCCAGCAGCGAACAGGGGAGCAATCAGCCCCAGCATTTT
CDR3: CASSEQGSNQPQHF

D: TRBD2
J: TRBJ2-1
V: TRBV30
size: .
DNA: TGTGCCTGGAGTGGACTAGCGGGGGGGAACGATGAGCAGTTCTTC
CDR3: CAWSGLAGGNDEQFF

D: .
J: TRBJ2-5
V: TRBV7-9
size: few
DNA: TGTGCCAGCAGCCCTCGGCCCGCCGAAGAGACCCAGTACTTC
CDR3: CASSPRPAEETQYF

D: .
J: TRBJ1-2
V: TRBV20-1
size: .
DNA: TGCAGTGCTAGAGATGGAGCAGCCTTAAGCCTTTATGGCTACACCTTC
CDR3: CSARDGAALSLYGYTF

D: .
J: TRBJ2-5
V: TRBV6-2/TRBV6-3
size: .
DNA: TGTGCCAGCAGTTTCCGGGACACGGGCGAGACCCAGTACTTC
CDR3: CASSFRDTGETQYF

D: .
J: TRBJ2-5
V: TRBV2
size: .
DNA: TGTGCCAGCACTATACAGGGTGGAGAGACCCAGTACTTC
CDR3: CASTIQGGETQYF

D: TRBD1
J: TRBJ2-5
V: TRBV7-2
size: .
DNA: TGTGCCAGCAGTCCGGACAGGGGGGGGCAGAAGACCCAGTACTTC
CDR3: CASSPDRGGQKTQYF

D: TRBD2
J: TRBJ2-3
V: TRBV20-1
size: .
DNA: TGCAGTGCCCCGGGACTAGCGGGGGCCACGACGAATACGCAGTATTTT
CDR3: CSAPGLAGATTNTQYF

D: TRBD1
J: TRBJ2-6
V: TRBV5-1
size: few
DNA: TGCGCCAGCAGCTTGACAGGGGGCTATTCTGGGGCCAACGTCCTGACTTTC
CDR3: CASSLTGGYSGANVLTF

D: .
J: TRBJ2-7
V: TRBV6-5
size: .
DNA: TGTGCCAGCAGAAAACCGGGGAGCTACGAGCAGTACTTC
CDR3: CASRKPGSYEQYF

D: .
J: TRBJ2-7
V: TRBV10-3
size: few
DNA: TGTGCCATCAGTGAAGGGACACTGCTCTACGAGCAGTACTTC
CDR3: CAISEGTLLYEQYF

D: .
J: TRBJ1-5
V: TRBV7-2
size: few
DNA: TGTGCCAGCAGCCCCTTGACAGATAGCAATCAGCCCCAGCATTTT
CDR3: CASSPLTDSNQPQHF

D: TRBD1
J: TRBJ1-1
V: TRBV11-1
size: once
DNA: TGTGCCAGCAGCTTAGCGGACAGGGCGAGCACTGAAGCTTTCTTT
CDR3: CASSLADRASTEAFF

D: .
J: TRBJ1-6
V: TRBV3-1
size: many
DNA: TGTGCCAGCAGTCCACCAGCGGGGACGAATTCACCCCTCCACTTT
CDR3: CASSPPAGTNSPLHF

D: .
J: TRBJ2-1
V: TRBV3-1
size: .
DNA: TGTGCCAGCAGCTGGTCAGAAGGTTCGAATGAGCAGTTCTTC
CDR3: CASSWSEGSNEQFF

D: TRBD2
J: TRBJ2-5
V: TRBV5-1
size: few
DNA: TGCGCCAGCAGCTCCGGGACTAGCGGGGGTATCGGTGAGACCCAGTACTTC
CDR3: CASSSGTSGGIGETQYF

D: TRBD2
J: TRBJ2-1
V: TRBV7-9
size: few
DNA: TGTGCCAGCAGCATTACTAGCGGGGAGGCCAATGAGCAGTTCTTC
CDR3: CASSITSGEANEQFF

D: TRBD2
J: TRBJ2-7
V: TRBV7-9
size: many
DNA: TGTGCCAGCAGCCTAGCGGCAAGAAGCGAGCAGTACTTC
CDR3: CASSLAARSEQYF